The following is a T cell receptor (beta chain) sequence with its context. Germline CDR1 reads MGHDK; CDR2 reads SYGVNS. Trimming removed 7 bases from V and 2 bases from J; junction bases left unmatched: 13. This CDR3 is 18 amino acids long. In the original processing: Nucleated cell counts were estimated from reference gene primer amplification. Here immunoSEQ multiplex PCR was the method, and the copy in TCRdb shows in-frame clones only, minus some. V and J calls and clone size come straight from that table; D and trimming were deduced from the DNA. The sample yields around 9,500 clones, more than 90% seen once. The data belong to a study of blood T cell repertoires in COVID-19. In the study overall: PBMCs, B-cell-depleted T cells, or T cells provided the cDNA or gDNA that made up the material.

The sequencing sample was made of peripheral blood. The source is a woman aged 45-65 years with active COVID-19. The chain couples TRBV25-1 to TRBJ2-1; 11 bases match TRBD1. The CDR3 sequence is CASIGYEDRGLTYNEQFF. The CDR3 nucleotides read TGTGCCAGCATTGGGTACGAGGACAGGGGGCTTACCTACAATGAGCAGTTCTTC.